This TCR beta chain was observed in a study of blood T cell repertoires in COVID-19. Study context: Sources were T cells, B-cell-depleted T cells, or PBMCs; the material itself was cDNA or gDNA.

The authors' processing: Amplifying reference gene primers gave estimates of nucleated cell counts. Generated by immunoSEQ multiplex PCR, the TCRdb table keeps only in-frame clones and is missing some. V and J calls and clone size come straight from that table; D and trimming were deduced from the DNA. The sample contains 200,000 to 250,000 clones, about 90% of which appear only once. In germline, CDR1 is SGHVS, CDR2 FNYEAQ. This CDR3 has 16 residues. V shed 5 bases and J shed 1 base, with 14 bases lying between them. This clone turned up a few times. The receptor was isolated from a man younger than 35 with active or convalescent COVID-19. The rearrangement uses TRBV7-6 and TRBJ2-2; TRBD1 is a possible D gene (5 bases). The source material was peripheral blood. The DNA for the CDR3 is TGTGCCAGCAGCCATGCTCTTACAGGGAACACCGGGGAGCTGTTTTTT. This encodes CASSHALTGNTGELFF.